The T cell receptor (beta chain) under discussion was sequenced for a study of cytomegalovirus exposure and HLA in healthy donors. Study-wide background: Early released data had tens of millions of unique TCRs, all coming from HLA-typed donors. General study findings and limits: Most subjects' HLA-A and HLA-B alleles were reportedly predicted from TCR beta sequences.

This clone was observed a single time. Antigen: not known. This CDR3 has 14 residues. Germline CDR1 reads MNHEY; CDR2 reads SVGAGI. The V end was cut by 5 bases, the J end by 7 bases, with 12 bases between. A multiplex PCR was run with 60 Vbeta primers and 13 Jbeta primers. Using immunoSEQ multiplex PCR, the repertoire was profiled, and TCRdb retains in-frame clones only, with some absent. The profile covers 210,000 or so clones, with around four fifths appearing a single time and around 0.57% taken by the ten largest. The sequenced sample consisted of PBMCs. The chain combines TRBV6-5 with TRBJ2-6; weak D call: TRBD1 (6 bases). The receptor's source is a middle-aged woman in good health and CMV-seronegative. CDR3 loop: CASSKGVGANVLTF. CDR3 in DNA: TGTGCCAGCAGTAAGGGGGTGGGAGCCAACGTCCTGACTTTC.